This T cell receptor beta chain was found in a study of cytotoxic CD8 clonotypes in ibrutinib-treated CLL. Study-level findings and limits: Sustained-remission and progressing patients had unequal sampling times.

Sequencing was designed to attain a depth spanning 1 in 200,000 to 1 in 1 million T cells. This table comes from immunoSEQ multiplex PCR, and its TCRdb copy is limited to in-frame clones, with some not included. The table has 250,000 to 350,000 clones, approximately 79% seen once. This CDR3 spans 16 amino acids. V was shortened by 0 bases and J by 10 bases, with 16 bases between the two germline ends. In germline, CDR1 is MNHEY, CDR2 SVGAGI. Concerning this clone: As yet, its antigen is unknown.

Material: PBMCs, obtained at disease progression, from a patient treated with ibrutinib. The TCR originated in a human donor with chronic lymphocytic leukemia. The V gene is TRBV6-5, the J gene TRBJ1-6, with a weak D call TRBD1 (5 bases). Written as DNA, the CDR3 is TGTGCCAGCAGTTACTCGGGCCTTTGGGGCGGATCACCCCTCCACTTT. It encodes CASSYSGLWGGSPLHF.